This T cell receptor (beta chain) was profiled in a study of blood T cell repertoires in COVID-19. CDR3 length: 16 residues. J was trimmed by 0 bases and V by 3 bases; bases with no gene match: 4. Germline V gives CDR1 SGDLS, CDR2 YYNGEE. Participants were aged roughly 18 to 90 years, lived in under 30 US areas, and enrolled virtually. A PCR-confirmed or clinician-diagnosed COVID-19 case had contacted exposed participants within 2 weeks of entry. Sequenced by immunoSEQ multiplex PCR; TCRdb stores in-frame clones only, minus some. The table records a few hundred thousand clones, more than 75% of them present only once.

The chain couples TRBV9 to TRBJ1-3; 9 positions match TRBD1. The receptor was derived from a woman aged 45 to 65 who had been exposed to COVID-19. Sequenced material: PBMCs or T cells enriched from blood (not recorded which). The CDR3 protein is CASSATGGLSGNTIYF. The CDR3 DNA reads TGTGCCAGCAGCGCGACAGGGGGTCTCTCTGGAAACACCATATATTTT.